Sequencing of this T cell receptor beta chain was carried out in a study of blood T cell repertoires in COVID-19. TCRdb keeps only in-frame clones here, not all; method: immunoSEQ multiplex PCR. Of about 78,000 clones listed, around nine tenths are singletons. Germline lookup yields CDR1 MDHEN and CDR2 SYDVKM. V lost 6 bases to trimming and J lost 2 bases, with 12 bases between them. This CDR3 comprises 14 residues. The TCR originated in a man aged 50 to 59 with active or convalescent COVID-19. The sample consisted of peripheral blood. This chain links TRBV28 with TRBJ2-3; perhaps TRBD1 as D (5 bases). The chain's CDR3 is CASRRRAPTDTQYF. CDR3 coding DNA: TGTGCCAGCAGACGCAGGGCCCCCACAGATACGCAGTATTTT.